The text below deals with one TCR beta chain. Its antigen remains unknown. Assay used: immunoSEQ multiplex PCR; TCRdb lists only in-frame clones, some missing. The table shows about 110,000 clones, with approximately 96% occurring only once. The CDR3 contains 15 residues. From germline, CDR1 is SGHTS and CDR2 YDEGEE. V shed 5 bases, J shed 2 bases, and the junction held 6 bases outside the gene matches. This specimen belongs to a study of T cell responses to AZD1222 COVID-19 vaccine. Study-wide results and caveats: Only a handful of AZD1222 recipients, several in all, had baseline seropositivity. Targeting of unmutated variant regions was reportedly seen in nearly half of spike-specific TCRs.

The origin of this receptor is an adult in good health. Sequencing was performed on peripheral blood, taken on day 0 of AZD1222 vaccination. The rearrangement links TRBV5-8 to TRBJ2-1; 8 nucleotides align to TRBD1. The CDR3 sequence is CASSLRGRTYNEQFF. As DNA, the CDR3 is TGTGCCAGCAGTCTCAGGGGGCGAACCTACAATGAGCAGTTCTTC.